This T cell receptor (beta chain) was recovered during a study of T-cell memory formation after mild COVID-19. Germline CDR1 and CDR2: MNHEY and SVGAGI. V lost 3 bases and J 2 bases, leaving 10 bases between the germline ends. The CDR3 runs to 14 residues. One entry per CDR3 protein, called by TCRdb with MiXCR from the 5' RACE reads. Among roughly 240,000 distinct CDR3 sequences listed, just over 15% were seen once. Findings and limits, study-wide: Later expanders leaned CD4+, whereas day 15 to 85 contracting clones were balanced CD4/CD8.

Points on this clonotype: The target antigen is unknown.

J is TRBJ2-5 and V is TRBV6-5; D is perhaps TRBD2 (6 bases). The TCR sequence derives from an adult woman who had mild COVID-19 (a few samples of this study predate the infection). Cell type and time point are not known. Sequencing was done on a sample of PBMCs or a T cell subset sorted from them (not recorded which). CDR3 in DNA: TGTGCCAGCAGTTATAGAGCGGGTCAAGAGACCCAGTACTTC. This encodes CASSYRAGQETQYF.